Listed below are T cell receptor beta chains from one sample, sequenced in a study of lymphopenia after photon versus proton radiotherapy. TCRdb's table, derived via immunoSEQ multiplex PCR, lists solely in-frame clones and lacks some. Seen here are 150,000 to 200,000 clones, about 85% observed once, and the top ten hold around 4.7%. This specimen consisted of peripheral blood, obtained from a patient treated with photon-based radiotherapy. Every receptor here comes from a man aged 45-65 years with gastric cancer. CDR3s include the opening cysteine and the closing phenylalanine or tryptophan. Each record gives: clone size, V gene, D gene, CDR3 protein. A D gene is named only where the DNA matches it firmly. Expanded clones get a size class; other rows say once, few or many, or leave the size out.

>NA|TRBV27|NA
CASSFRGSYEQYF
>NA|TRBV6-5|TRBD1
CASSFTGVTGELFF
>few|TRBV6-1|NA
CASRPGTAYNIQYF
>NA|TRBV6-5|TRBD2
CASSSWTSGRADQFF
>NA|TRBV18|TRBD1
CASSMDRAKQYF
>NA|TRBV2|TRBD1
CASRAGTGAYEQYF
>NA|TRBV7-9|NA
CASSPGGAFGYTF
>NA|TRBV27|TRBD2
CASRSLAGVQRQYF
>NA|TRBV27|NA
CASSPSGIRRSYEQYF
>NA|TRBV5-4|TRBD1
CASHPSGGSGNTIYF
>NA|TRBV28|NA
CASKPQQGIRTDTQYF
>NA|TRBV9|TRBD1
CASSARQGAYEQYF
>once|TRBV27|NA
CASSLIPRAGVAYEQYF
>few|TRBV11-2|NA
CASTSAKNIQYF
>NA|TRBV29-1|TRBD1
CSVAAGTVNTEAFF
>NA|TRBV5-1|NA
CASSGGPGSTGELFF
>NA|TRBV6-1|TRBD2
CASSEFPSGSYEQYF
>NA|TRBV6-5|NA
CASLCAFF
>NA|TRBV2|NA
CASSAQGVPQETQYF
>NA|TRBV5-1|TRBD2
CASSRTSGISSYNEQFF
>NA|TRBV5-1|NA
CASSTNYGGNTEAFF
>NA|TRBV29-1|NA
CSVPGVKGAADTQYF
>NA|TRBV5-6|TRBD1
CASSWGDRVETQYF
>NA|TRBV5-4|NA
CASSLDRENGYTF
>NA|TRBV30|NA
CAWSWGGETEAFF
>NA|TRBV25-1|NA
CASSDNRAAGANVLTF
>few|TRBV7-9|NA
CASSLVGPGELFF
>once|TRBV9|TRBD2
CASSPQGLAGVEQYF
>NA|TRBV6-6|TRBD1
CASRDRVGGTEAFF
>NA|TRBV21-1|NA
CASSKTTSPYEQYF
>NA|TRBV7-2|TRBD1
CASSLAGQGTTNYGYTF
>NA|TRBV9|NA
CASSVEAGELFF
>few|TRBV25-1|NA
CASSESRRPNQPQHF
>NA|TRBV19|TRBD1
CASSIPGGTEAFF
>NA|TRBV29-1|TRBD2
CSVGSSGRAGGYNEQFF
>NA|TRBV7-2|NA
CASSRDGLAQYF
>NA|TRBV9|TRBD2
CASSVVAGGSTDTQYF
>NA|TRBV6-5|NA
CASSLPSVGAGELFF
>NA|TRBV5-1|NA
CASSLREPDTQYF
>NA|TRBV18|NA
CASSPGGNEQYF
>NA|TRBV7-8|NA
CASSRTSNTGELFF
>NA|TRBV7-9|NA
CASSPDRGLEKLFF
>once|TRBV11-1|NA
CASSLDSDYEQYF
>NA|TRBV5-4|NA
CASSRGTATNTGELFF
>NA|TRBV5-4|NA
CASSQTVNTEAFF
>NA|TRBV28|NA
CASSLGLLRETQYF